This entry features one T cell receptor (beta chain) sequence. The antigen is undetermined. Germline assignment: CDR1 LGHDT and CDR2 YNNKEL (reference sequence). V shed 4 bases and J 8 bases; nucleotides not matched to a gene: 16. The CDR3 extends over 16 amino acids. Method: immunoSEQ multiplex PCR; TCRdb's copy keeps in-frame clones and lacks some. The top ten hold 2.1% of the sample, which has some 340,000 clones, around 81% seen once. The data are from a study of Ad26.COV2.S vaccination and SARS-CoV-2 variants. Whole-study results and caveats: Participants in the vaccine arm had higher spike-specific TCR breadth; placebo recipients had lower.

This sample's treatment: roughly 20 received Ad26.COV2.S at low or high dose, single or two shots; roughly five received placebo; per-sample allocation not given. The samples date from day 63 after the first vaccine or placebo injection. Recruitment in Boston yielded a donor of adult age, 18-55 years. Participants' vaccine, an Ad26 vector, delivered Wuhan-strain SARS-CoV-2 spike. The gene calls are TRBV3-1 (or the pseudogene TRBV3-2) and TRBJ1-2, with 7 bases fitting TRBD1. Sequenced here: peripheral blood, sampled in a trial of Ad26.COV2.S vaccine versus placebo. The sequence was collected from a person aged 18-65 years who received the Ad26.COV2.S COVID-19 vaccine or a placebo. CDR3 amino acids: CASSRNRAGTARGYTF. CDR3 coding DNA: TGTGCCAGCAGCCGGAATAGGGCGGGGACAGCGAGGGGCTACACCTTC.